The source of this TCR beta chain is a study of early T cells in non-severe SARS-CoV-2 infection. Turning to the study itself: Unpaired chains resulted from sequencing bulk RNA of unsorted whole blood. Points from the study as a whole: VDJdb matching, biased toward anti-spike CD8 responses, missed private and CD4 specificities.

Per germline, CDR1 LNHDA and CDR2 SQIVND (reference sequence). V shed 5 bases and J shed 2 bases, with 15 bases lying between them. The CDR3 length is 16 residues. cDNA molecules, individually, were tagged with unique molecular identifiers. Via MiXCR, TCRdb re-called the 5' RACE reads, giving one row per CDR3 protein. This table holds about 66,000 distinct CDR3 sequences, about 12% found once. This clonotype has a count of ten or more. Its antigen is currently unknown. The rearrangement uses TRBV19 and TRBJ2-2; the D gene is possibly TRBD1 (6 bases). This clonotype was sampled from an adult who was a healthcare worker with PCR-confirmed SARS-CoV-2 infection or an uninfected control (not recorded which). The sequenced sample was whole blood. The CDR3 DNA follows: TGTGCCAGTAGTCCCGGCAGGGGATTTAACACCGGGGAGCTGTTTTTT. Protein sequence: CASSPGRGFNTGELFF.